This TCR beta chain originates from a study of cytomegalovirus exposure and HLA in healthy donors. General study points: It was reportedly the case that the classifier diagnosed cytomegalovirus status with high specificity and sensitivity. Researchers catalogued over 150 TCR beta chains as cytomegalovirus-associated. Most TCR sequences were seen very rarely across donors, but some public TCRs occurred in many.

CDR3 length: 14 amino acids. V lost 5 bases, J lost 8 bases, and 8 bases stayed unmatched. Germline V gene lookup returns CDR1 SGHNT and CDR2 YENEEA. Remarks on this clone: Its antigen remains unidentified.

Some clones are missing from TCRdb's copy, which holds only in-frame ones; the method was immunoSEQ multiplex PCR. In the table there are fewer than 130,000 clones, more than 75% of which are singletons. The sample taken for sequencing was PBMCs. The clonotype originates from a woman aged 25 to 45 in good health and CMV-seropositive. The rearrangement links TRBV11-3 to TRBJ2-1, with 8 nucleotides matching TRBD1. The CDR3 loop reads CASSRQGPEDEQFF. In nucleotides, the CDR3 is TGTGCCAGCAGCCGACAGGGGCCTGAAGATGAGCAGTTCTTC.